These 14 T cell receptor beta chains were all obtained from the same sample, sequenced in a study of PD-L1 blockade in urothelial cancer. Method: immunoSEQ multiplex PCR; TCRdb's copy keeps in-frame clones and lacks some. This sample carries around 82,000 clones, 84% of them seen once, and the ten largest clones take 2% to 2.5%. Indicated time point: pretreatment peripheral blood. The sample in question was PBMCs, obtained around atezolizumab (anti-PD-L1) treatment. The source of these receptors is a man aged 55 to 70 with urothelial cancer.

The chain is built from TRBV4-3 and TRBJ1-4; the D is unclear. The CDR3 extends over 17 amino acids. Germline CDR1 is LGHNA and CDR2 is YSLEER. The V gene lost 0 bases and the J gene lost 10 bases, with 21 bases spanning the gap. This CDR3 is CASSQDRAQALAGKLFF. For the CDR3, the DNA is TGCGCCAGCAGCCAAGATAGGGCCCAGGCCCTTGCGGGAAAACTGTTTTTT.

The genes are TRBV6-6 and TRBJ1-1; TRBD1 matches at 7 bases. CDR3 length equals 13 residues. After removal of 4 bases from V and 10 bases from J, the junction contained 9 bases not matched to a gene. The germline V gene has CDR1 MNHNY and CDR2 SVGAGI (reference sequence). The CDR3 is CASSSPDRRGAFF. CDR3 DNA: TGTGCCAGCAGTTCCCCGGACAGGCGGGGAGCTTTCTTT.

The chain links TRBV6-5 to TRBJ1-4; a possible D gene is TRBD1 (6 bases). Germline assignment: CDR1 MNHEY and CDR2 SVGAGI. This CDR3 is 15 amino acids long. Trimming cost V 6 bases and J 0 bases, with 11 bases left between them. In DNA form, the CDR3 reads TGTGCCAGCAGAGCCGCAGGGGCAACTAATGAAAAACTGTTTTTT. This encodes CASRAAGATNEKLFF.

The chain is built from TRBV5-4 and TRBJ1-1; 11 nucleotides agree with TRBD1. This CDR3 has 16 amino acids. J lost 5 bases, V lost 4 bases, and 10 bases had no gene match. Looked up from germline, CDR1 is SGHNT and CDR2 is YYREEE (reference sequence). Here the CDR3 reads CASSRSGTGGRTEAFF. The DNA for the CDR3 is TGTGCCAGCAGCCGTTCCGGGACAGGGGGGCGAACTGAAGCTTTCTTT.

The V and J genes are TRBV7-8 and TRBJ2-7; D ambiguous. V lost 0 bases to trimming and J lost 2 bases, with 8 bases between them. Germline V gene lookup returns CDR1 SGHVS and CDR2 FQNEAQ. The CDR3 totals 14 residues. The CDR3 region is CASSLASIAYEQYF. CDR3 sequence (DNA): TGTGCCAGCAGCTTAGCGAGTATCGCCTACGAGCAGTACTTC.

The CDR3 reads CASSEGRSAGMGETQYF. CDR3 DNA: TGTGCCAGCAGTGAAGGTCGGTCTGCGGGGATGGGAGAGACCCAGTACTTC. The chain couples TRBV6-1 to TRBJ2-5; TRBD2 is a possible D gene (6 bases). Deletions cut 1 base from V and 4 bases from J, with 19 bases between. CDR1 and CDR2 from the germline V gene are MNHNS and SASEGT. This CDR3 spans 17 amino acids.

The rearrangement joins TRBV5-1 to TRBJ2-3; the D gene is possibly TRBD2 (6 bases). Germline V gives CDR1 SGHRS, CDR2 YFSETQ. CDR3 length equals 15 residues. V dropped 4 bases and J dropped 2 bases, with 14 bases sitting between them. CDR3 sequence (DNA): TGCGCCAGCAGCCGGGGACTCCCATCCACAGATACGCAGTATTTT. Amino acids: CASSRGLPSTDTQYF.

The chain carries TRBV29-1 and TRBJ1-1; 11 nucleotides align to TRBD1. Trimming at V came to 6 bases and at J to 1 base, leaving 13 bases not matched to a gene. CDR1 SQVTM and CDR2 ANQGSEA come from the germline V gene. The CDR3 totals 17 residues. CDR3 bases: TGCAGCGTCGCCGGGACAGGGGGTATCAACTGGAACACTGAAGCTTTCTTT. This gives the protein CSVAGTGGINWNTEAFF.

This rearrangement joins TRBV28 to TRBJ2-7, with TRBD2 identical over 10 bases. After removal of 4 bases from V and 2 bases from J, the junction contained 8 bases not matched to a gene. This CDR3 is 16 amino acids long. In germline, CDR1 is MDHEN, CDR2 SYDVKM. In nucleotides, the CDR3 is TGTGCCAGCAGTTCGCCCGGGACTAGCGTTACCTACGAGCAGTACTTC. Translation gives CASSSPGTSVTYEQYF.

V gene TRBV10-3 combines with J gene TRBJ2-1, with a tentative D call TRBD2 (5 bases). The CDR3 has 15 residues. Germline CDR1 ENHRY, CDR2 SYGVKD. Trimming pared 2 bases from V and 7 bases from J, leaving 15 bases between. This chain's CDR3 is CAISEKGPPGNEQFF. CDR3 DNA sequence: TGTGCCATCAGTGAGAAGGGTCCCCCGGGGAATGAGCAGTTCTTC.

J is TRBJ1-1 and V is TRBV19; the match to TRBD1 covers 9 bases. Germline-derived CDR1 and CDR2 are LNHDA and SQIVND (reference sequence). Germline trimming cut 5 bases from V and 2 bases from J; bases unmatched to any gene: 9. CDR3 size: 16 residues. CDR3 DNA: TGTGCCAGTAGTCCCCGGACAGGGGTAATTAACACTGAAGCTTTCTTT. As protein: CASSPRTGVINTEAFF.

The V gene is TRBV19, the J gene TRBJ2-5, with 7 bases matching TRBD1. The V gene's germline CDR1 is LNHDA and CDR2 SQIVND (reference sequence). J gave up 1 base and V 3 bases, and 5 bases lay outside the gene matches. The CDR3 sequence is 15 residues long. Here the CDR3 DNA reads TGTGCCAGTAGTATTTGGACAGGCTCCCAAGAGACCCAGTACTTC. Its protein product is CASSIWTGSQETQYF. Together with reference TRBV19 and TRBJ2-5, the CDR3 gives the full variable domain: DGGITQSPKYLFRKEGQNVTLSCEQNLNHDAMYWYRQDPGQGLRLIYYSQIVNDFQKGDIAEGYSVSREKKESFPLTVTSAQKNPTAFYLCASSIWTGSQETQYFGPGTRLLVL.

The rearrangement links TRBV18 to TRBJ2-2, with 11 bases matching TRBD1. The CDR3 length is 19 residues. V shed 3 bases, J shed 1 base, and the junction held 10 bases outside the gene matches. CDR1 is KGHSH, CDR2 LQKENI, per germline. The CDR3 reads CASSPSGQGVLLNTGELFF. The CDR3 DNA follows: TGTGCCAGCTCACCCTCGGGACAGGGGGTTCTACTGAACACCGGGGAGCTGTTTTTT.

The gene calls are TRBV18 and TRBJ1-1; D gene ambiguous. The CDR3 covers 13 residues. Trimming removed 3 bases from V and 11 bases from J, with 16 bases in between. CDR1 is KGHSH, CDR2 LQKENI, per germline. CDR3 amino acids: CASSPSTDPQAFF. As DNA, the CDR3 is TGTGCCAGCTCACCGAGCACAGACCCTCAGGCTTTCTTT. The full variable domain, rest sourced from reference TRBV18 and TRBJ1-1, is NAGVMQNPRHLVRRRGQEARLRCSPMKGHSHVYWYRQLPEEGLKFMVYLQKENIIDESGMPKERFSAEFPKEGPSILRIQQVVRGDSAAYFCASSPSTDPQAFFGQGTRLTVV.